This T cell receptor (beta chain) was found in a study of cytomegalovirus exposure and HLA in healthy donors. The PCR made use of 60 Vbeta and 13 Jbeta primers. The method was immunoSEQ multiplex PCR; TCRdb's version includes in-frame clones alone and lacks a portion of them. This table holds roughly 97,000 clones, 75% to 80% found once. General study points: Researchers had no immune exposure information except CMV serostatus available. Previous analysis showed most TCR beta V segments were productive about 87% or about 30% of the time.

With regard to this clone: Its cognate antigen is unknown.

Germline V CDR1 and CDR2: MNHEY, SMNVEV (reference sequence). V lost 4 bases and J lost 1, with 21 bases in between. The CDR3 extends over 18 amino acids. The specimen sequenced was PBMCs. The TCR sequence derives from a man in his sixties in good health and CMV-seropositive. V is TRBV27 and J is TRBJ2-3; TRBD1 might be the D (6 bases). Here the CDR3 DNA reads TGTGCCAGCAGTTCCTATAGGGGCTTGGCAGGGGGCACAGATACGCAGTATTTT. It encodes CASSSYRGLAGGTDTQYF.